The 6 T cell receptor beta chains below were found in one sample sequenced in a study of blood T cell repertoires in COVID-19. The repertoire was sequenced with immunoSEQ multiplex PCR; TCRdb's copy has only in-frame clones and lacks some. The sample lists over 150,000 clones, around 84% seen once, with more than 5.5% in the top ten. Sequencing was done on a sample of PBMCs or T cells enriched from blood (not recorded which). The receptor set was obtained from a man aged 50 to 59 who had recovered from COVID-19.

The chain links TRBV4-1 to TRBJ1-4; the D gene is possibly TRBD1 (5 bases). This CDR3 is built from 15 residues. Germline V lookup: CDR1 MGHRA, CDR2 YSYEKL. V was cut by 0 bases and J by 5 bases, with 10 bases left in between. The CDR3 protein is CASSQDLTENEKLFF. CDR3 nucleotides: TGCGCCAGCAGCCAAGATCTGACAGAAAATGAAAAACTGTTTTTT.

The J gene is TRBJ1-2, the V gene TRBV13; the D gene is possibly TRBD1 (6 bases). The CDR3 sequence is 12 residues long. CDR1 is PRHDT, CDR2 FYEKMQ, per germline (reference sequence). Trimming took 8 bases from V and 3 from J, leaving 10 bases between them. The CDR3 is CASFRGDYGYTF. The CDR3 DNA sequence: TGTGCCAGCTTCAGGGGTGACTATGGCTACACCTTC.

The gene calls are TRBV6-1 and TRBJ1-1, with 7 bases matching TRBD1. This CDR3 region has 14 residues. The trim removed 3 bases at V and 1 base at J, leaving 2 bases unmatched. Germline assignment: CDR1 MNHNS and CDR2 SASEGT. The CDR3 protein is CASSETGRNTEAFF. CDR3 DNA: TGTGCCAGCAGTGAGACAGGGCGGAACACTGAAGCTTTCTTT.

The chain uses TRBV7-9 and TRBJ2-1, with TRBD2 matching over 12 bases. Per the germline V gene, CDR1 is SEHNR and CDR2 is FQNEAQ (reference sequence). The CDR3 is 15 amino acids. V dropped 2 bases and J dropped 9; count of bases not matched to a gene: 5. The CDR3 region has the DNA TGTGCCAGCAGCTTAAGCACTAGCGGGGGGTCTGAGCAGTTCTTC. Protein product: CASSLSTSGGSEQFF. Full variable domain (outside the CDR3, taken from reference TRBV7-9 and TRBJ2-1): DTGVSQNPRHKITKRGQNVTFRCDPISEHNRLYWYRQTLGQGPEFLTYFQNEAQLEKSRLLSDRFSAERPKGSFSTLEIQRTEQGDSAMYLCASSLSTSGGSEQFFGPGTRLTVL.

This chain joins TRBV3-1 (or the pseudogene TRBV3-2) and TRBJ1-6; the D is unclear. Germline CDR1 and CDR2: LGHDT and YNNKEL (reference sequence). CDR3 length equals 15 residues. The germline V and J ends were trimmed by 0 bases and 5 bases, with 8 bases remaining between them. The CDR3 nucleotides are TGTGCCAGCAGCCAAGAACGGGTACATAATTCACCCCTCCACTTT. Translated, it gives CASSQERVHNSPLHF.

This clone turned up a few times. The J gene is TRBJ1-6, the V gene TRBV5-6; D perhaps matches TRBD1 (6 bases). Per the germline V gene, CDR1 is SGHDT and CDR2 is YYEEEE. With 4 bases removed from V and 5 bases from J, the gap between germline ends came to 13 bases. The CDR3 runs to 15 residues. The CDR3 sequence is CASSPNTGNNSPLHF. The DNA of the CDR3 is TGTGCCAGCAGCCCGAACACAGGGAATAATTCACCCCTCCACTTT.